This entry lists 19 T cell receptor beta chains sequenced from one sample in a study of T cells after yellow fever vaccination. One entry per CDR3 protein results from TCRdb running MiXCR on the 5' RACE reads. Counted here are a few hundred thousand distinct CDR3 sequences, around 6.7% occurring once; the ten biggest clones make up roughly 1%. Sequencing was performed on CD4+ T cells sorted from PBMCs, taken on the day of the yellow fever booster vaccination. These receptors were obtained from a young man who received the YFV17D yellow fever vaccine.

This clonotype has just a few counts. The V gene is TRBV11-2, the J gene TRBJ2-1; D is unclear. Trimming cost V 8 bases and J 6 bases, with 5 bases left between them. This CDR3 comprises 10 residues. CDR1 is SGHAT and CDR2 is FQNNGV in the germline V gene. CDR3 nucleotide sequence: TGTGCCAGCGCGCGCAATGAGCAGTTCTTC. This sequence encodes CASARNEQFF.

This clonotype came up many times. As DNA, the CDR3 is TGTGCCAGCGGGACATCCGAGCAGTACTTC. Amino acid sequence: CASGTSEQYF. V gene TRBV28 combines with J gene TRBJ2-7; D might be TRBD1 (6 bases). The CDR3 has 10 residues. CDR1 and CDR2 (germline): MDHEN, SYDVKM. V was clipped by 8 bases and J by 6 bases, with 8 bases between them.

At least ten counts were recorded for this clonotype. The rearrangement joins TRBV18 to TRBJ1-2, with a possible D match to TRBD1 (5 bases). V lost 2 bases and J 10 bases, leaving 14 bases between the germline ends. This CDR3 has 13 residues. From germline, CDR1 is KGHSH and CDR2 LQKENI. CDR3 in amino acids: CASSPMGQGFYTF. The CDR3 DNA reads TGTGCCAGCTCACCAATGGGGCAGGGTTTCTACACCTTC.

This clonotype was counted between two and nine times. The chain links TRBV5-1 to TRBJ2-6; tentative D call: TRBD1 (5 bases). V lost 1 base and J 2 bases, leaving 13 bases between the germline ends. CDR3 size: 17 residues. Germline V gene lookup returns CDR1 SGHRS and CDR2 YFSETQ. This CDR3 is CASSLRAGIPGANVLTF. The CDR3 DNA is TGCGCCAGCAGCTTGCGTGCAGGGATACCTGGGGCCAACGTCCTGACTTTC.

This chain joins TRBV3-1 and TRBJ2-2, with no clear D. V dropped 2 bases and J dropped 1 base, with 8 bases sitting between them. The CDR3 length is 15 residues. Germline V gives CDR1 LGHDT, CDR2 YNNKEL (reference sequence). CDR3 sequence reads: CASSQRDWNTGELFF. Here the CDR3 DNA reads TGTGCCAGCAGCCAACGCGACTGGAACACCGGGGAGCTGTTTTTT. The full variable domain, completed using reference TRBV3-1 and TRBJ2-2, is DTAVSQTPKYLVTQMGNDKSIKCEQNLGHDTMYWYKQDSKKFLKIMFSYNNKELIINETVPNRFSPKSPDKAHLNLHINSLELGDSAVYFCASSQRDWNTGELFFGEGSRLTVL.

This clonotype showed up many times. In DNA, the CDR3 is TGTGCCAGCAGCTTAATGAGGTTTGGGTCTGGGGCCAACGTCCTGACTTTC. This encodes CASSLMRFGSGANVLTF. The chain recombines TRBV7-2 with TRBJ2-6; D not certain. Between the trimmed V and J ends, which lost 2 bases and 1 base, there was a span of 12 bases. This CDR3 comprises 17 residues. CDR1 and CDR2 from the germline V gene are SGHTA and FQGNSA.

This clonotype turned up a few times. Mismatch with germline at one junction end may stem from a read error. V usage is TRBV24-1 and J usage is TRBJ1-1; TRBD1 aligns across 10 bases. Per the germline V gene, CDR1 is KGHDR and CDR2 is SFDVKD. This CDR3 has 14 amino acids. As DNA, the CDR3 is TGTGCCACCAGTGATTCGACAGGGGGCACTGAAGCTTTTTTT. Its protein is CATSDSTGGTEAFF.

CDR3 loop: CASSTKRGYYEQYF. The CDR3, as DNA: TGTGCCAGTTCCACAAAGCGGGGATACTACGAGCAGTACTTC. The chain links TRBV12-3 or TRBV12-4 to TRBJ2-7; 7 bases map to TRBD2. The CDR3 runs to 14 residues. With 9 bases clipped from V and 3 bases from J, the junction kept 11 bases outside the gene matches.

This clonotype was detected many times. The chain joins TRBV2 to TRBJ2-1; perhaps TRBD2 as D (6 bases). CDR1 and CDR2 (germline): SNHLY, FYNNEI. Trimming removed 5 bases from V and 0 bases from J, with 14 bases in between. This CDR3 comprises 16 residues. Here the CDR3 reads CASSRSGPSSYNEQFF. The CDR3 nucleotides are TGTGCCAGCAGTCGAAGCGGGCCGAGCTCCTACAATGAGCAGTTCTTC.

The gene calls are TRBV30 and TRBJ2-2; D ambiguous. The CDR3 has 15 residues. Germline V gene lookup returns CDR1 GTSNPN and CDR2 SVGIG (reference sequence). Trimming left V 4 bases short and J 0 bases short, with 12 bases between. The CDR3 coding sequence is TGTGCCTGGACCGGACGGAAGACGAACACCGGGGAGCTGTTTTTT. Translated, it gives CAWTGRKTNTGELFF. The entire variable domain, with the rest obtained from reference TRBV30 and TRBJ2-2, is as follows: SQTIHQWPATLVQPVGSPLSLECTVEGTSNPNLYWYRQAAGRGLQLLFYSVGIGQISSEVPQNLSASRPQDRQFILSSKKLLLSDSGFYLCAWTGRKTNTGELFFGEGSRLTVL.

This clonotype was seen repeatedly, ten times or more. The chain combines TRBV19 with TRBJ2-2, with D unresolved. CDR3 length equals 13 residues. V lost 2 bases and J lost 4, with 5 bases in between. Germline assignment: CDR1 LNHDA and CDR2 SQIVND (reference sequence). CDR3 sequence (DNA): TGTGCCAGTAGTATAAGGTTCACCGGGGAGCTGTTTTTT. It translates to CASSIRFTGELFF.

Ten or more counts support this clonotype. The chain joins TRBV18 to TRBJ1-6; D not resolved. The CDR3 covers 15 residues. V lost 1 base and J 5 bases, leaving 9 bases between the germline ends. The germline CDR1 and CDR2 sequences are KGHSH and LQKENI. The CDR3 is CASSPRTADNSPLHF. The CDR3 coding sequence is TGTGCCAGCTCACCACGTACAGCTGATAATTCACCCCTCCACTTT.

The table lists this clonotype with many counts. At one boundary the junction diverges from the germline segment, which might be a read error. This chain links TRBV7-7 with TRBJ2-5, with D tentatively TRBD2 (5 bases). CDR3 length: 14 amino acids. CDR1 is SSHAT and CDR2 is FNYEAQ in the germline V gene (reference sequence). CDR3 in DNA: TGTGCTAGCAGCTTACTCGGGAAACAAGAGACCCAGTACTTC. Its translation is CASSLLGKQETQYF. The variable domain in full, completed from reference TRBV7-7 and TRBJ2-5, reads GAGVSQSPRYKVTKRGQDVTLRCDPISSHATLYWYQQALGQGPEFLTYFNYEAQPDKSGLPSDRFSAERPEGSISTLTIQRTEQRDSAMYRCASSLLGKQETQYFGPGTRLLVL.

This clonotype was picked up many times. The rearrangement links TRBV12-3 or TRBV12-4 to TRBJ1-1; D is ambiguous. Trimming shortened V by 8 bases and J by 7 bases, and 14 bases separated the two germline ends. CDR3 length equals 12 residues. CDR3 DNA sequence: TGTGCCAGCGGGTCTAGGTTGATTGAAGCTTTCTTT. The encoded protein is CASGSRLIEAFF.

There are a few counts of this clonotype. The CDR3, as DNA: TGTGCCAGCAGCTTAGGCCTTAGTGAGCAGTTCTTC. The encoded protein is CASSLGLSEQFF. The J gene is TRBJ2-1, the V gene TRBV7-2; D gene uncertain. V lost 1 base, J lost 9 bases, and 7 bases lay in between. The CDR3 length is 12 residues. The germline gives CDR1 SGHTA, CDR2 FQGNSA.

The CDR3 sequence is CASLRTGYGYTF. CDR3 DNA sequence: TGTGCCAGCCTGCGGACAGGTTATGGCTACACCTTC. This rearrangement joins TRBV2 to TRBJ1-2; 7 bases map to TRBD1. Germline lookup yields CDR1 SNHLY and CDR2 FYNNEI. The CDR3 sequence is 12 residues long. V gave up 8 bases and J gave up 5 bases; unmatched junction bases: 5.

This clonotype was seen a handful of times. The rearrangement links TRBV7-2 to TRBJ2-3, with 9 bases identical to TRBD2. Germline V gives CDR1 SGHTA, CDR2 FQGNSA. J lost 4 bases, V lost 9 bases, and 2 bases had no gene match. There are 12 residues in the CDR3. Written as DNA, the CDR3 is TGTGCCAGTAGCGGGAGCGCAGATACGCAGTATTTT. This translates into CASSGSADTQYF. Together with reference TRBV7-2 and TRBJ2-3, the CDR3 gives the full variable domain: GAGVSQSPSNKVTEKGKDVELRCDPISGHTALYWYRQSLGQGLEFLIYFQGNSAPDKSGLPSDRFSAERTGGSVSTLTIQRTQQEDSAVYLCASSGSADTQYFGPGTRLTVL.

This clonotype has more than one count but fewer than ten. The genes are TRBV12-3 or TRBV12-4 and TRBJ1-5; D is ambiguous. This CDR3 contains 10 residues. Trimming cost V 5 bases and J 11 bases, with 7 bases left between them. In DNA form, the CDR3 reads TGTGCCAGCAGTGGCATGTCCCAGCATTTT. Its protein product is CASSGMSQHF.

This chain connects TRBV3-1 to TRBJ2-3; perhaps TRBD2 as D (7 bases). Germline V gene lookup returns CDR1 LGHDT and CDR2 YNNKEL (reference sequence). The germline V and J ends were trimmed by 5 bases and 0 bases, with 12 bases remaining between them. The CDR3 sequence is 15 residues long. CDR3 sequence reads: CASSNGGASTDTQYF. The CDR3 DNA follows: TGTGCCAGCAGCAATGGGGGGGCTAGCACAGATACGCAGTATTTT.